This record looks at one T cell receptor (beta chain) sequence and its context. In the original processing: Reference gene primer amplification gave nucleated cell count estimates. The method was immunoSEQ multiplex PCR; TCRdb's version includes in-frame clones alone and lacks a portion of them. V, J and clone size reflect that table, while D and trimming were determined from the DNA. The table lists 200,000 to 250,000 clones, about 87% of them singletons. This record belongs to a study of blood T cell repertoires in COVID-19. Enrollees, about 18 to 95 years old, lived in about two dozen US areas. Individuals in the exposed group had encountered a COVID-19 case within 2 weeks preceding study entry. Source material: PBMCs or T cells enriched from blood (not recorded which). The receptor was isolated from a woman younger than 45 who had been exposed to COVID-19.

The CDR3 region is CASSLTGAGNTIYF. Written as DNA, the CDR3 is TGTGCCAGCAGTCTCACAGGGGCTGGAAACACCATATATTTT. The V gene is TRBV28, the J gene TRBJ1-3; 7 bases are shared with TRBD1. CDR3 size: 14 residues. The V gene end was trimmed by 5 bases and the J gene end by 2 bases; junction bases not matched to a gene: 3. Germline CDR1 is MDHEN and CDR2 is SYDVKM. Filled out from reference TRBV28 and TRBJ1-3, the complete variable domain reads DVKVTQSSRYLVKRTGEKVFLECVQDMDHENMFWYRQDPGLGLRLIYFSYDVKMKEKGDIPEGYSVSREKKERFSLILESASTNQTSMYLCASSLTGAGNTIYFGEGSWLTVV.